This TCR beta chain stems from a study of blood T cell repertoires in COVID-19 (TCRdb year 2020). At the level of the whole study: Samples covering the acute and convalescent phases of COVID-19 were provided by collaborators in the United States, Italy and Spain. The material from the prospective study consisted of cDNA or gDNA derived from T cells, B-cell-depleted T cells, or PBMCs. Subjects who had been exposed to COVID-19, were actively infected with it, or had recovered from it provided the deeply sampled blood TCRbeta repertoires that made up the dataset. The repertoires were made available in a free public database intended to serve as a resource for research on the immune response to SARS-CoV-2. Samples were obtained from the ongoing ImmuneRACE study (first 160 participants) and from 1,254 subjects provided by 6 global collaborators. A de-identified subject ID, COVID-19 status, age in years and sex were almost always included in the sample metadata. HLA class I and class II types, where available, came from metadata supplied by the sample provider rather than from assay-based typing. The study at large found these results: Clinical and demographic metadata were provided uncurated, with the amount varying by source and participant.

In the prospective study, participants were roughly 18 to 90 years old, resided in about two dozen geographic areas of the United States, and were enrolled through a virtual design. Cohort assignment in the prospective study relied on participant-reported clinical history from a screening survey and a study questionnaire. A participant counted as exposed if, within 2 weeks of entering the study, that participant had been in contact with someone who had a PCR-confirmed or clinician-diagnosed COVID-19 case. Each participant in the prospective study had whole blood, serum and a nasopharyngeal or oropharyngeal swab collected by mobile phlebotomists. Additional blood draws and questionnaires over an approximately two-month period could optionally be provided by prospective study participants. Before DNA extraction, prospective study blood samples were shipped either frozen or at room temperature. In regard to this clone: The specificity of this receptor is unknown. No qualities accompany the bases; no much larger clone lies one base away.

The CDR3 has 15 amino acids, counting the end cysteine and phenylalanine. Solely the CDR3 DNA is kept, with 45 bases framed from the first base. Trimming accounts for 4 bases at V and 6 bases at J, while the number of junction bases matched to no gene is 6. The germline V gene encodes CDR1 SGDLS and CDR2 YYNGEE. TCRbeta CDR3 regions were amplified from genomic DNA using the immunoSEQ Assay, a bias-controlled multiplex PCR. The authors' analysis ran thus. Within the assay, amplification of reference gene primers was used to estimate how many nucleated cells each sample contained. Sequence reads were collapsed and filtered to measure the absolute abundance of every unique TCRbeta CDR3 rearrangement. For each sample, productive Simpson clonality was calculated by taking the square root of Simpson's diversity index across productive rearrangements. This is the immuneACCESS table as TCRdb keeps it, with only in-frame sequences that have V and J called. A part of the clones is gone; compared with another copy, unresolved V genes explain less than half, and the rest is unexplained. V and J calls and clone size are those listed in that table; D and trimming were worked out from the DNA. For this sample the table gives 350,000 to 450,000 clones, of which approximately 90% were detected only once. The biggest ten clones account for roughly 0.86% of the sample.

The rearranged segments are TRBV9 and TRBJ1-4, and 10 bases in between align with TRBD1. The sequence came from a woman aged 40 to 50 who had been exposed to COVID-19. Sequenced sample: PBMCs or T cells enriched from blood (not recorded which). This receptor carries the CDR3 CASSPTGTGDEKLFF. The bases read TGTGCCAGCAGCCCGACCGGGACAGGGGATGAAAAACTGTTTTTT.